These 17 T cell receptor beta chains were sequenced from one sample in a study of blood T cell repertoires in COVID-19. Produced via immunoSEQ multiplex PCR; TCRdb's table is partial and in-frame only. The profile shows 100,000 to 140,000 clones, 65% to 80% of them singletons. The sequenced sample consisted of peripheral blood. These receptors all stem from a man in his 70s with acute or convalescent COVID-19.

The chain has TRBV27 and TRBJ2-7; 16 nucleotides match TRBD2. The trim removed 3 bases at V and 4 bases at J, leaving 6 bases unmatched. The CDR3 is 17 amino acids. Germline V lookup: CDR1 MNHEY, CDR2 SMNVEV (reference sequence). CDR3 amino acids: CASSFTGLAGGLYEQYF. CDR3 nucleotide sequence: TGTGCCAGCAGTTTCACGGGACTAGCGGGGGGGCTGTACGAGCAGTACTTC.

Worth noting for this clone: Other DNA sequences in the same sample also yield this CDR3. The chain has TRBV5-1 and TRBJ1-6; D is uncertain. Germline CDR1 and CDR2: SGHRS and YFSETQ. V lost 0 bases, J lost 0 bases, and 7 bases lay in between. The CDR3 extends over 16 amino acids. The CDR3 sequence is CASSLGQDSYNSPLHF. DNA for the CDR3: TGCGCCAGCAGCTTGGGGCAAGACTCCTATAATTCACCCCTCCACTTT.

Only one count was recorded for this clone. The gene calls are TRBV11-3 and TRBJ1-1, with TRBD1 matching 8 bases. Per the germline V gene, CDR1 is SGHNT and CDR2 is YENEEA. This CDR3 is 13 amino acids long. J was trimmed by 4 bases and V by 5 bases; bases with no gene match: 3. The CDR3 nucleotides read TGTGCCAGCAGCACAACAGGGGGCACTGAAGCTTTCTTT. Translation gives CASSTTGGTEAFF.

The chain uses TRBV9 and TRBJ2-2; 8 bases match TRBD2. Germline V gives CDR1 SGDLS, CDR2 YYNGEE. V lost 2 bases, J lost 3 bases, and 9 bases stayed unmatched. The CDR3 loop spans 17 amino acids. CDR3 sequence (DNA): TGTGCCAGCAGCGTTAGAACGGGGGGGCTCGACACCGGGGAGCTGTTTTTT. Translated: CASSVRTGGLDTGELFF.

V usage is TRBV7-6 and J usage is TRBJ2-1; 8 bases align to TRBD2. Germline trimming cut 1 base from V and 4 bases from J; bases unmatched to any gene: 6. Germline CDR1 SGHVS, CDR2 FNYEAQ. The CDR3 covers 16 residues. CDR3 coding DNA: TGTGCCAGCAGCTTAGTGGGGGCGGGGGGTTACAATGAGCAGTTCTTC. Residues: CASSLVGAGGYNEQFF. The whole variable domain, filled in from reference TRBV7-6 and TRBJ2-1, reads GAGVSQSPRYKVTKRGQDVALRCDPISGHVSLYWYRQALGQGPEFLTYFNYEAQQDKSGLPNDRFSAERPEGSISTLTIQRTEQRDSAMYRCASSLVGAGGYNEQFFGPGTRLTVL.

This chain joins TRBV7-2 and TRBJ2-4, with 7 bases aligning to TRBD1. The CDR3 runs 15 residues. Trimming took 5 bases from V and 3 from J; bases not matched to a gene: 7. CDR1 and CDR2 (germline): SGHTA, FQGNSA. CDR3 residues: CASSGGTALKNIQYF. The CDR3 nucleotides are TGTGCCAGCAGCGGTGGGACAGCTCTCAAAAACATTCAGTACTTC.

The chain employs TRBV19 and TRBJ1-1, with D perhaps TRBD1 (5 bases). Germline V gene data show CDR1 as LNHDA and CDR2 as SQIVND (reference sequence). This CDR3 is 16 amino acids long. Trimming pared 3 bases from V and 0 bases from J, leaving 14 bases between. CDR3 in DNA: TGTGCCAGTAGTATTTCGGCAGGGTTACTGAACACTGAAGCTTTCTTT. Encoded protein: CASSISAGLLNTEAFF.

The rearrangement links TRBV6-5 to TRBJ1-5, with D tentatively TRBD1 (5 bases). CDR3 size: 15 residues. The germline V gene has CDR1 MNHEY and CDR2 SVGAGI. The V end lost 7 bases, the J end lost 2 bases, and 15 bases lay between the germline ends. The CDR3 loop is CASNRQSQGNQPQHF. The CDR3 DNA sequence: TGTGCCAGCAACAGACAGTCACAGGGCAATCAGCCCCAGCATTTT.

This sequence joins TRBV4-3 and TRBJ1-5; maybe TRBD1 (6 bases). Per germline, CDR1 LGHNA and CDR2 YSLEER. V dropped 1 base and J dropped 7 bases, with 14 bases sitting between them. This CDR3 is 15 amino acids long. The DNA of the CDR3 is TGCGCCAGCAGCCAAGTTCTAGGGGGTCAACAGCCCCAGCATTTT. Amino acids: CASSQVLGGQQPQHF.

This clone was seen a few times. This chain joins TRBV12-3 or TRBV12-4 and TRBJ1-1, with D unresolved. CDR3 length: 13 residues. V gave up 4 bases and J gave up 5 bases, with 11 bases separating them. This chain's CDR3 is CASSSLSGTEAFF. CDR3 bases: TGTGCCAGCAGTTCACTCTCCGGGACTGAAGCTTTCTTT.

The chain joins TRBV7-9 to TRBJ1-1; no firm D call. The V gene lost 7 bases and the J gene lost 0 bases, with 12 bases spanning the gap. Per the germline V gene, CDR1 is SEHNR and CDR2 is FQNEAQ (reference sequence). The CDR3 totals 14 residues. The CDR3 region is CASIFSEMNTEAFF. The CDR3 DNA sequence: TGTGCCAGCATCTTTAGCGAGATGAACACTGAAGCTTTCTTT.

V usage is TRBV9 and J usage is TRBJ2-7, with 9 bases aligning to TRBD1. V lost 0 bases, J lost 0 bases, and 10 bases stayed unmatched. CDR1 SGDLS and CDR2 YYNGEE come from the germline V gene. The length of the CDR3 is 18 residues. CDR3 DNA sequence: TGTGCCAGCAGCGTAGGAATAGGTGGGACAGGGTTCTCCTACGAGCAGTACTTC. It encodes CASSVGIGGTGFSYEQYF.

The chain employs TRBV14 and TRBJ1-3; D not certain. With 3 bases removed from V and 1 base from J, the gap between germline ends came to 13 bases. Per the germline V gene, CDR1 is SGHDN and CDR2 is FVKESK. The CDR3 is made up of 16 amino acids. The CDR3 sequence: CASSHLDIRSGNTIYF. CDR3 in DNA: TGTGCCAGCAGCCACCTCGACATTAGGTCTGGAAACACCATATATTTT.

The J gene is TRBJ2-3, the V gene TRBV3-1 (or the pseudogene TRBV3-2); TRBD2 agrees at 12 bases. In germline, CDR1 is LGHDT, CDR2 YNNKEL (reference sequence). The CDR3 is made up of 21 amino acids. V was pared by 0 bases and J by 3 bases, with 16 bases of the junction left unmatched. The CDR3 here is CASSQDPPWASGGAGTDTQYF. CDR3 DNA sequence: TGTGCCAGCAGCCAAGATCCACCGTGGGCTAGCGGGGGGGCAGGGACAGATACGCAGTATTTT.

V gene TRBV5-1 combines with J gene TRBJ2-2; TRBD2 matches at 8 bases. This CDR3 is built from 16 residues. V dropped 1 base and J dropped 5; count of bases not matched to a gene: 7. CDR1 and CDR2 from the germline V gene are SGHRS and YFSETQ. The CDR3 loop is CASSLPPGGRTGELFF. In DNA form, the CDR3 reads TGCGCCAGCAGCTTGCCCCCGGGGGGGCGTACCGGGGAGCTGTTTTTT.

The rearrangement uses TRBV25-1 and TRBJ1-6; TRBD1 matches 9 bases. Losses at the gene ends were 2 bases for V and 7 bases for J; bases not matched to a gene: 3. This CDR3 contains 15 residues. CDR1 is MGHDK and CDR2 is SYGVNS in the germline V gene. The CDR3 DNA is TGTGCCAGCAGTGAAATCGACAGGGGGAATTCACCCCTCCACTTT. This encodes CASSEIDRGNSPLHF.

The J gene is TRBJ1-5, the V gene TRBV7-8; 7 bases line up with TRBD1. The CDR3 runs 15 residues. The germline CDR1 and CDR2 sequences are SGHVS and FQNEAQ. V dropped 5 bases and J dropped 4; count of bases not matched to a gene: 8. CDR3: CASSHGQAENQPQHF. CDR3 DNA: TGTGCCAGCAGCCATGGACAGGCGGAGAATCAGCCCCAGCATTTT.